Sequencing of this T cell receptor beta chain was carried out in a study of T cell repertoires in cytomegalovirus infection. Overall study: Public signatures in TCR beta pointed to CMV infection and matching HLA type.

The ends lost 6 bases at V and 0 bases at J; junction bases unmatched: 6. Germline-derived CDR1 and CDR2 are MDHEN and SYDVKM. This CDR3 comprises 17 residues. TCRdb itself ran the reads through MiXCR, one entry per CDR3 protein. The table shows 350,000 to 550,000 distinct CDR3 sequences, with approximately 30% occurring only once. Study outcomes and limitations: Cumulative frequency (of public TCR beta family members) identified carriers of CMV plus the relevant HLA. Ex vivo responses were dominated by HLA-C-restricted CMV-specific TCR beta clonotypes.

Remarks on this clonotype: No antigen is known for it.

Material: PBMCs. This TCR was recovered from a human donor in good health (CMV status not recorded). Some clones in this sample may be carry-over from other donors' samples. This rearrangement joins TRBV28 to TRBJ2-1; 12 nucleotides agree with TRBD2. In DNA, the CDR3 is TGTGCCAGCAGACTAGCGGGGGGTCTCAACTCCTACAATGAGCAGTTCTTC. Translation gives CASRLAGGLNSYNEQFF.